The T cell receptor (beta chain) described here comes from a study of T cell responses to AZD1222 COVID-19 vaccine. As regards this clone: Its antigen remains unidentified.

The method was immunoSEQ multiplex PCR; TCRdb's version includes in-frame clones alone and lacks a portion of them. The sample shows around 100,000 clones, 80% to 90% of them seen only once. The study's findings and limits: Across the whole spike, CD4 TCRs peaked at regions 160-218 and 743-854. Following two doses of AZD1222, Spike-specific TCR breadth and depth rose. Donors were largely white British and mainly female; clonal diversity was possibly underestimated. The study sampled repertoires only after the peak T cell response.

The germline CDR1 and CDR2 sequences are KGHDR and SFDVKD. This CDR3 contains 14 residues. V dropped 2 bases and J dropped 6 bases, with 10 bases sitting between them. Sequenced here: peripheral blood, sampled on day 0 of MenACWY control vaccination. This receptor was obtained from an adult in good health. The chain is built from TRBV24-1 and TRBJ1-5; possibly TRBD1 for D (6 bases). CDR3 sequence (DNA): TGTGCCACCAGTGATTCCGACAGGTTTCAGCCCCAGCATTTT. It yields the protein CATSDSDRFQPQHF.